Each of the 23 T cell receptor beta chains below was sequenced from the same sample in a study of early T cells in non-severe SARS-CoV-2 infection (dated by TCRdb to the early 2020s). Receptor libraries were prepared by 5' RACE. This sample was sequenced with a NextSeq 500. In-frame beta chains were kept once TCRdb had trimmed the public reads at Q25 with fastp and called clones with MiXCR. CDR3 protein duplicates are merged, each entry listing the most common genes and DNA. The sample table lists tens of thousands of distinct CDR3 sequences, 5.5% to 7.5% of them with a count of one. The ten largest clonotypes hold roughly 8.1% of the sample. Source material: whole blood. All receptors come from an adult who was a healthcare worker with PCR-confirmed SARS-CoV-2 infection or an uninfected control (not recorded which).

This clonotype has ten or more counts. This rearrangement joins TRBV20-1 to TRBJ1-4, with no clear D. Germline CDR1 reads DFQATT; CDR2 reads SNEGSKA (reference sequence). The CDR3 totals 14 residues. V lost 0 bases and J 8 bases, leaving 13 bases between the germline ends. DNA for the CDR3: TGCAGTGCTAGAGATGACGCGGGCCCCGAAAAACTGTTTTTT. Its translation: CSARDDAGPEKLFF.

This clonotype showed up many times. V gene TRBV3-1 combines with J gene TRBJ2-5; no firm D call. There are 14 residues in the CDR3. Germline lookup yields CDR1 LGHDT and CDR2 YNNKEL (reference sequence). V was trimmed by 0 bases and J by 5 bases, leaving 10 bases between them. The CDR3 coding sequence is TGTGCCAGCAGCCAAGACTACCAACGGGAGACCCAGTACTTC. Translating gives CASSQDYQRETQYF.

This clonotype was seen more than once but under ten times. The chain joins TRBV5-1 to TRBJ2-1, with D unresolved. The CDR3 runs 13 residues. V was trimmed by 5 bases and J by 3 bases, leaving 9 bases between them. CDR1 is SGHRS, CDR2 YFSETQ, per germline. The CDR3 loop reads CASSTEVYNEQFF. CDR3 in DNA: TGCGCCAGCAGTACGGAAGTCTACAATGAGCAGTTCTTC.

This clonotype was counted many times. The V and J genes are TRBV6-2 or TRBV6-3 and TRBJ2-1; no definite D call. The CDR3 is 12 amino acids. Trimming took off 6 bases at V and 12 bases at J, with 15 bases between the two ends. CDR1 is MNHEY and CDR2 is SVGEGT in the germline V gene. CDR3 sequence: CASSPGVVWQFF. The CDR3 DNA reads TGTGCCAGCAGCCCCGGCGTAGTATGGCAGTTCTTC.

This clonotype was detected only a few times. The chain combines TRBV6-1 with TRBJ2-7; no clear D. CDR1 is MNHNS, CDR2 SASEGT, per germline. Trimming cost V 7 bases and J 6 bases, with 19 bases left between them. This CDR3 is 14 amino acids long. CDR3 sequence: CASTPMAAVGEQYF. CDR3 coding DNA: TGTGCCAGCACCCCAATGGCGGCGGTAGGCGAGCAGTACTTC.

The sample holds many counts of this clonotype. J is TRBJ2-7 and V is TRBV7-6; 9 bases are shared with TRBD1. Germline loops: CDR1 SGHVS, CDR2 FNYEAQ. The CDR3 spans 13 residues. Trimming cost V 8 bases and J 5 bases; bases outside gene matches: 7. DNA of the CDR3: TGTGCCAGCGGGACAGGGACAACGAACGAGCAGTACTTC. Translating it yields CASGTGTTNEQYF.

This clonotype came up a few times. V usage is TRBV2 and J usage is TRBJ1-5; no firm D call. Germline V gene lookup returns CDR1 SNHLY and CDR2 FYNNEI. The CDR3 is made up of 14 amino acids. V lost 5 bases, J lost 2 bases, and 10 bases lay in between. DNA of the CDR3: TGTGCCAGCAGTAGCCAGGTTGGCAATCAGCCCCAGCATTTT. This encodes CASSSQVGNQPQHF.

This rearrangement joins TRBV28 to TRBJ2-7, with D unresolved. Per germline, CDR1 MDHEN and CDR2 SYDVKM. The CDR3 runs 14 residues. Trimming cost V 4 bases and J 2 bases, with 12 bases left between them. The CDR3 sequence is CASSSSSHPYEQYF. CDR3 nucleotide sequence: TGTGCCAGCAGTTCCAGTAGCCACCCCTACGAGCAGTACTTC.

Many counts were recorded for this clonotype. This rearrangement joins TRBV20-1 to TRBJ2-1; 10 bases align to TRBD2. After removal of 6 bases from V and 4 bases from J, the junction contained 6 bases not matched to a gene. The V gene's germline CDR1 is DFQATT and CDR2 SNEGSKA (reference sequence). The length of the CDR3 is 14 residues. CDR3 in amino acids: CSARTSGNYNEQFF. CDR3 sequence (DNA): TGCAGTGCACGGACTAGCGGAAATTACAATGAGCAGTTCTTC.

The chain joins TRBV7-2 to TRBJ2-4; D gene unclear. Germline V gives CDR1 SGHTA, CDR2 FQGNSA. V lost 1 base to trimming and J lost 0 bases, with 4 bases between them. This CDR3 is 14 amino acids long. The DNA for the CDR3 is TGTGCCAGCAGCTTAGACTCAGCCAAAAACATTCAGTACTTC. This encodes CASSLDSAKNIQYF.

This clonotype appeared many times. This rearrangement joins TRBV6-1 to TRBJ2-1; 11 nucleotides agree with TRBD2. From germline, CDR1 is MNHNS and CDR2 SASEGT. Losses at the gene ends were 11 bases for V and 8 bases for J; bases not matched to a gene: 14. This CDR3 is built from 15 residues. The CDR3 coding sequence is TGTGCCTCAACGATAGCGGGGGGGCAGATCGATGAGCAGTTCTTC. Translating gives CASTIAGGQIDEQFF.

Ten or more counts support this clonotype. The rearrangement joins TRBV12-3 or TRBV12-4 to TRBJ1-5, with D perhaps matching TRBD1 (5 bases). CDR3 length: 16 residues. The ends were cut back, 6 bases at V and 0 bases at J, with 15 bases in the middle. The CDR3 here is CASSLHRDASNQPQHF. In DNA, the CDR3 is TGTGCCAGCAGCCTCCACCGGGACGCTAGCAATCAGCCCCAGCATTTT.

This clonotype was seen at least ten times. The chain joins TRBV6-1 to TRBJ2-7, with 10 bases that match TRBD1. Germline V lookup: CDR1 MNHNS, CDR2 SASEGT. The CDR3 loop spans 15 amino acids. V shed 6 bases and J 3 bases; nucleotides not matched to a gene: 8. CDR3 sequence: CASRPGTGASYEQYF. As DNA, the CDR3 is TGTGCCAGCAGGCCAGGGACAGGGGCCAGCTACGAGCAGTACTTC.

At least ten counts were recorded for this clonotype. The gene calls are TRBV19 and TRBJ2-6; the D is unclear. V was pared by 5 bases and J by 0 bases, with 14 bases between. Germline CDR1 and CDR2: LNHDA and SQIVND (reference sequence). The CDR3 has 17 residues. CDR3 region: CASSPPVKSSGANVLTF. CDR3 bases: TGTGCCAGTAGTCCGCCAGTAAAATCCTCTGGGGCCAACGTCCTGACTTTC.

V usage is TRBV20-1 and J usage is TRBJ1-6; TRBD1 might be the D (5 bases). CDR1 DFQATT and CDR2 SNEGSKA come from the germline V gene (reference sequence). CDR3 length: 14 amino acids. V lost 2 bases to trimming and J lost 5 bases, with 10 bases between them. The CDR3 loop reads CSARKGPDNSPLHF. For the CDR3, the DNA is TGCAGTGCTAGAAAGGGGCCAGATAATTCACCCCTCCACTTT.

This clonotype was seen a handful of times. This chain uses TRBV20-1 with TRBJ2-3, with D unclear. Trimming took off 4 bases at V and 6 bases at J, with 8 bases between the two ends. The CDR3 extends over 11 amino acids. Germline assignment: CDR1 DFQATT and CDR2 SNEGSKA (reference sequence). DNA for the CDR3: TGCAGTGCTAATACGGGTGATACGCAGTATTTT. Translating it yields CSANTGDTQYF.

This clonotype was counted at least ten times. One end of the junction varies from germline; a read error may be responsible. V gene TRBV6-1 combines with J gene TRBJ1-2; the D is unclear. Germline V gives CDR1 MNHNS, CDR2 SASEGT. This CDR3 spans 13 amino acids. In DNA form, the CDR3 reads TGTGCCAGCAGTGAAAACGAGTTTGGAGGAAAGGACTTC. As protein: CASSENEFGGKDF.

This clonotype was picked up a small number of times. The chain joins TRBV28 to TRBJ1-5; D possibly corresponds to TRBD1 (5 bases). The length of the CDR3 is 15 residues. The germline V gene has CDR1 MDHEN and CDR2 SYDVKM. V lost 2 bases to trimming and J lost 3 bases, with 11 bases between them. This CDR3 is CASSLKAGNNQPQHF. The CDR3 DNA sequence: TGTGCCAGCAGTTTAAAGGCAGGGAACAATCAGCCCCAGCATTTT.

CDR3 residues: CATSDRGHQPQHF. CDR3 bases: TGTGCCACCAGTGACAGGGGGCATCAGCCCCAGCATTTT. The rearrangement uses TRBV24-1 and TRBJ1-5, with 8 positions matching TRBD1. V lost 4 bases and J lost 5; bases outside the gene matches: 0. The CDR3 sequence is 13 residues long. From germline, CDR1 is KGHDR and CDR2 SFDVKD.

V is TRBV5-1 and J is TRBJ2-2; D unresolved. In germline, CDR1 is SGHRS, CDR2 YFSETQ. Deletions cut 1 base from V and 5 bases from J, with 9 bases between. The CDR3 runs 14 residues. This CDR3 reads CASSLQVGTGELFF. In DNA, the CDR3 is TGCGCCAGCAGCTTGCAGGTGGGAACCGGGGAGCTGTTTTTT.

This clonotype has a count of ten or more. The rearrangement links TRBV7-2 to TRBJ1-1, with D tentatively TRBD1 (6 bases). The germline V and J ends were trimmed by 0 bases and 1 base, with 9 bases remaining between them. Germline V gene sequence: CDR1 SGHTA, CDR2 FQGNSA. The CDR3 is 15 amino acids. DNA of the CDR3: TGTGCCAGCAGCTTAGCAAGGGGACAGAACACTGAAGCTTTCTTT. Amino acid sequence: CASSLARGQNTEAFF.

The table lists this clonotype with many counts. The chain uses TRBV4-2 and TRBJ1-4; no clear D. This CDR3 has 16 amino acids. V lost 0 bases to trimming and J lost 6 bases, with 14 bases between them. From germline, CDR1 is LGHNA and CDR2 YNFKEQ. The CDR3 sequence is CASSQDLAMKDEKLFF. The CDR3 DNA reads TGTGCCAGCAGCCAAGATCTGGCGATGAAGGATGAAAAACTGTTTTTT.

The chain employs TRBV5-6 and TRBJ2-1; TRBD1 matches 7 bases. The CDR3 is 16 residues long. CDR1 is SGHDT, CDR2 YYEEEE, per germline. Trimming removed 1 base from V and 1 base from J; junction bases left unmatched: 5. The CDR3 DNA reads as TGTGCCAGCAGCTTGCGGTACAGGGGATCCTACAATGAGCAGTTCTTC. It encodes CASSLRYRGSYNEQFF.